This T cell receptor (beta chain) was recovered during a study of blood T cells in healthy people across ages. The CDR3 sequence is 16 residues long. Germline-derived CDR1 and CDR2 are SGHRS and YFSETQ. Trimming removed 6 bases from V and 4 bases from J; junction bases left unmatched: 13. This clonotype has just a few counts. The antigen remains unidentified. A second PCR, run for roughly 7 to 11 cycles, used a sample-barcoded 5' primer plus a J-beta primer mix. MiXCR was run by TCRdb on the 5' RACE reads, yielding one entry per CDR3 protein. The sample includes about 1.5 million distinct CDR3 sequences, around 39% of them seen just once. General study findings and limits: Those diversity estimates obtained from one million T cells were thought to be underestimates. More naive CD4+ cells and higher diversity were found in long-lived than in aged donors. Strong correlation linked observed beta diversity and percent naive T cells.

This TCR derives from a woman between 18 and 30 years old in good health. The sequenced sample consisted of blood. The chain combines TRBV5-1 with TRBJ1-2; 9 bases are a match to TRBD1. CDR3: CASTPDRGYSVYGYTF. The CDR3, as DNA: TGCGCCAGCACCCCGGACAGGGGTTATTCCGTCTATGGCTACACCTTC.